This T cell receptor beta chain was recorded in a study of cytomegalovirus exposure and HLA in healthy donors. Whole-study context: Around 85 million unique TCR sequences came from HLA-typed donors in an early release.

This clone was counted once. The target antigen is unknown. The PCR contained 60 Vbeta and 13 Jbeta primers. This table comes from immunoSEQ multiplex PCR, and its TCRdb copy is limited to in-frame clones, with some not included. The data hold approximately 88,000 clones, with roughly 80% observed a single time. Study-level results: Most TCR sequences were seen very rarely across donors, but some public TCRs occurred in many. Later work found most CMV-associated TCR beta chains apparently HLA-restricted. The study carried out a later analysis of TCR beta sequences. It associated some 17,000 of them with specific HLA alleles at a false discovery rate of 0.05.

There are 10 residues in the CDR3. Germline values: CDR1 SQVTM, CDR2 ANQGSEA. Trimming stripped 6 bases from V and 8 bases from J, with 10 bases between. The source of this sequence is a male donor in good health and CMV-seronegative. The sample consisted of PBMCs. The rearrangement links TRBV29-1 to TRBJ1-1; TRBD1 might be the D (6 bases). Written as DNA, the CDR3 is TGCAGCGTGAATCAGGGGGAAGCTTTCTTT. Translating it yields CSVNQGEAFF. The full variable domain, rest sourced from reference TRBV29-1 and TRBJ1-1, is SAVISQKPSRDICQRGTSLTIQCQVDSQVTMMFWYRQQPGQSLTLIATANQGSEATYESGFVIDKFPISRPNLTFSTLTVSNMSPEDSSIYLCSVNQGEAFFGQGTRLTVV.